Below, 30 T cell receptor beta chains from the same sample are listed, as sequenced in a study of technical replicates of blood from several donors. Profiled with immunoSEQ multiplex PCR; TCRdb holds only in-frame clones, not every one. Of thousands of clones in the sample, roughly nine tenths are singletons; the top ten hold less than 9.5%. The sequenced sample was PBMCs. Source of these receptors: a human donor in good health.

This rearrangement joins TRBV6-5 to TRBJ1-2, with a possible D match to TRBD1 (6 bases). V gave up 6 bases and J gave up 2 bases, with 10 bases separating them. The CDR3 contains 13 residues. The germline CDR1 and CDR2 sequences are MNHEY and SVGAGI. CDR3 amino acids: CASRPTGNYGYTF. For the CDR3, the DNA is TGTGCCAGCAGACCCACAGGGAACTATGGCTACACCTTC.

This rearrangement joins TRBV30 to TRBJ2-1; D uncertain. This CDR3 is 14 amino acids long. Looked up from germline, CDR1 is GTSNPN and CDR2 is SVGIG (reference sequence). The ends were cut back, 1 base at V and 4 bases at J, with 11 bases in the middle. The CDR3 loop is CAWSGLRAYNEQFF. In DNA, the CDR3 is TGTGCCTGGAGTGGCCTAAGAGCTTACAATGAGCAGTTCTTC.

This chain uses TRBV6-4 with TRBJ2-2; 14 bases fit TRBD2. CDR3 length equals 16 residues. Germline V gene sequence: CDR1 MRHNA, CDR2 SNTAGT. The J segment lost 6 bases and the V segment lost 2 bases, leaving 2 bases of the junction unmatched. Here the CDR3 reads CASSDQGLAGAGELFF. The DNA of the CDR3 is TGTGCCAGCAGTGACCAGGGACTAGCGGGAGCCGGGGAGCTGTTTTTT.

This chain links TRBV9 with TRBJ2-1; possibly TRBD1 for D (6 bases). Germline V gene sequence: CDR1 SGDLS, CDR2 YYNGEE. This CDR3 is 14 amino acids long. The V gene lost 2 bases and the J gene lost 8 bases, with 14 bases spanning the gap. The CDR3 sequence is CASSVTTGEYEQFF. CDR3 bases: TGTGCCAGCAGCGTTACGACAGGCGAATATGAGCAGTTCTTC.

V gene TRBV28 combines with J gene TRBJ2-5, with 7 bases that match TRBD1. Germline CDR1 and CDR2: MDHEN and SYDVKM. This CDR3 contains 16 residues. The trim removed 2 bases at V and 5 bases at J, leaving 11 bases unmatched. The CDR3 here is CASSLSLVGRGETQYF. The CDR3 bases are TGTGCCAGCAGTTTAAGTCTCGTGGGCAGGGGGGAGACCCAGTACTTC.

The rearrangement uses TRBV11-3 and TRBJ2-2; unclear D gene. Trimming removed 1 base from V and 6 bases from J, with 9 bases in between. The CDR3 is 14 residues long. Germline-derived CDR1 and CDR2 are SGHNT and YENEEA. CDR3 loop: CASSLGSSAGELFF. The CDR3 bases are TGTGCCAGCAGCTTAGGGTCCTCGGCCGGGGAGCTGTTTTTT.

The rearrangement joins TRBV19 to TRBJ2-3; TRBD1 matches at 8 bases. The CDR3 runs to 15 residues. The germline V gene encodes CDR1 LNHDA and CDR2 SQIVND (reference sequence). The ends lost 6 bases at V and 0 bases at J; junction bases unmatched: 5. The DNA of the CDR3 is TGTGCCAGTAGATACAGGGGGATGAGCACAGATACGCAGTATTTT. This sequence encodes CASRYRGMSTDTQYF.

The chain's CDR3 is CASSPSLAGETQYF. The CDR3 DNA reads as TGTGCCAGCAGCCCATCACTAGCGGGAGAGACCCAGTACTTC. This chain joins TRBV4-2 and TRBJ2-5; 9 bases agree with TRBD2. J was trimmed by 4 bases and V by 4 bases; bases with no gene match: 4. The CDR3 covers 14 residues. In germline, CDR1 is LGHNA, CDR2 YNFKEQ.

V and J are TRBV10-3 and TRBJ2-2; 9 bases line up with TRBD2. The CDR3 extends over 13 amino acids. Germline V gene data show CDR1 as ENHRY and CDR2 as SYGVKD. The trim removed 10 bases at V and 5 bases at J, leaving 5 bases unmatched. The CDR3 region has the DNA TGTGCCAGGCGGGAGGGCCGGACCGGGGAGCTGTTTTTT. It is translated as CARREGRTGELFF.

This clone has only a few counts. The V call is TRBV11-2, the J call TRBJ2-3; D is ambiguous. The CDR3 loop spans 14 amino acids. V was pared by 2 bases and J by 1 base, with 7 bases between. Germline V gene lookup returns CDR1 SGHAT and CDR2 FQNNGV. The CDR3 protein is CASSLSGGTDTQYF. CDR3 coding DNA: TGTGCCAGCAGCTTATCCGGAGGCACAGATACGCAGTATTTT.

This chain uses TRBV11-2 with TRBJ1-1, with D perhaps TRBD1 (5 bases). CDR3 length equals 13 residues. Germline values: CDR1 SGHAT, CDR2 FQNNGV. Trimming left V 3 bases short and J 5 bases short, with 10 bases between. The CDR3 region is CASSFTGLTEAFF. CDR3 coding DNA: TGTGCCAGCAGCTTTACAGGTCTGACTGAAGCTTTCTTT.

This chain uses TRBV6-5 with TRBJ2-2; perhaps TRBD1 as D (6 bases). Germline V CDR1 and CDR2: MNHEY, SVGAGI. This CDR3 comprises 14 residues. V lost 4 bases and J lost 1, with 7 bases in between. The CDR3 sequence: CASSLGGNTGELFF. CDR3 nucleotides: TGTGCCAGCAGTTTAGGGGGGAACACCGGGGAGCTGTTTTTT.

The chain links TRBV2 to TRBJ1-3; no reliable D call. CDR3 length equals 14 residues. CDR1 is SNHLY, CDR2 FYNNEI, per germline. Deletions cut 6 bases from V and 4 bases from J, with 13 bases between. Here the CDR3 reads CASRLQANGNTIYF. Here the CDR3 DNA reads TGTGCCAGCAGACTTCAGGCGAACGGAAACACCATATATTTT.

The genes are TRBV5-1 and TRBJ2-5, with 11 bases matching TRBD2. Trimming at V came to 2 bases and at J to 5 bases, leaving 2 bases not matched to a gene. There are 14 residues in the CDR3. Germline CDR1 and CDR2: SGHRS and YFSETQ. The CDR3 coding sequence is TGCGCCAGCAGCTTCTGGACTAGCGGGGAGACCCAGTACTTC. Its translation is CASSFWTSGETQYF.

CDR3 sequence: CASRKSGGSYNEQFF. The DNA for the CDR3 is TGTGCCAGTAGGAAAAGCGGGGGTTCCTACAATGAGCAGTTCTTC. This sequence joins TRBV19 and TRBJ2-1; 8 bases are shared with TRBD2. The CDR3 covers 15 residues. The germline V gene encodes CDR1 LNHDA and CDR2 SQIVND (reference sequence). V lost 6 bases to trimming and J lost 1 base; unmatched junction nucleotides: 5.

This chain connects TRBV6-5 to TRBJ2-5; D possibly corresponds to TRBD1 (6 bases). Between the trimmed V and J ends, which lost 2 bases and 0 bases, there was a span of 13 bases. Germline CDR1 is MNHEY and CDR2 is SVGAGI. The CDR3 is 16 amino acids. This CDR3 reads CASSYGAGTYQETQYF. The CDR3 nucleotides read TGTGCCAGCAGTTACGGCGCTGGGACATACCAAGAGACCCAGTACTTC.

The rearrangement links TRBV18 to TRBJ1-2; 8 bases agree with TRBD1. The CDR3 is 14 residues long. CDR1 and CDR2 (germline): KGHSH, LQKENI. The J segment lost 4 bases and the V segment lost 3 bases, leaving 4 bases of the junction unmatched. CDR3 in amino acids: CASSPDREGYGYTF. The CDR3 bases are TGTGCCAGCTCACCGGACAGGGAGGGCTATGGCTACACCTTC. Variable domain in full (rest from reference TRBV18 and TRBJ1-2): NAGVMQNPRHLVRRRGQEARLRCSPMKGHSHVYWYRQLPEEGLKFMVYLQKENIIDESGMPKERFSAEFPKEGPSILRIQQVVRGDSAAYFCASSPDREGYGYTFGSGTRLTVV.

The CDR3 DNA follows: TGTGCCAGCTCACCAGCGGGAGGCAACCACAATGAGCAGTTCTTC. The encoded protein is CASSPAGGNHNEQFF. The rearrangement links TRBV18 to TRBJ2-1, with 8 bases fitting TRBD2. J was trimmed by 5 bases and V by 2 bases; bases with no gene match: 5. The CDR3 is 15 amino acids. Per germline, CDR1 KGHSH and CDR2 LQKENI.

The chain joins TRBV6-5 to TRBJ1-5, with D unclear. Germline V gives CDR1 MNHEY, CDR2 SVGAGI. V lost 9 bases, J lost 2 bases, and 11 bases lay in between. The CDR3 extends over 13 amino acids. The CDR3 spells CASSGLGNQPQHF. CDR3 bases: TGTGCCAGTAGTGGGCTTGGCAATCAGCCCCAGCATTTT.

V and J are TRBV5-1 and TRBJ2-7; the D gene is possibly TRBD1 (6 bases). Trimming removed 4 bases at V and 3 bases at J, with 17 bases between. The CDR3 loop spans 15 amino acids. Germline CDR1 is SGHRS and CDR2 is YFSETQ. The CDR3 sequence: CASSQQTGQSYEQYF. The CDR3 DNA sequence: TGCGCCAGCAGCCAGCAAACAGGACAGAGCTACGAGCAGTACTTC.

The chain is built from TRBV7-2 and TRBJ2-2; 9 bases are shared with TRBD2. The CDR3 totals 16 residues. Trimming removed 5 bases from V and 6 bases from J; junction bases left unmatched: 10. CDR1 is SGHTA, CDR2 FQGNSA, per germline. The CDR3 DNA reads TGTGCCAGCAGCCAAGAGTCGGGACTAGCCTCCGGGGAGCTGTTTTTT. Encoded protein: CASSQESGLASGELFF.

The J gene is TRBJ2-7, the V gene TRBV21-1; the table's D call of TRBD2 was not tested on the DNA. TRBV21-1 is described as a pseudogene. The CDR3 covers 18 residues. CDR3 nucleotides: TGTGCCAGCAGCAAAAAAGGGGACGGGACTAGGGTTCACTACGAGCAGTACTTC. It yields the protein CASSKKGDGTRVHYEQYF.

The J gene is TRBJ2-1, the V gene TRBV6-1; TRBD2 aligns across 9 bases. The V gene end was trimmed by 2 bases and the J gene end by 5 bases; junction bases not matched to a gene: 4. Looked up from germline, CDR1 is MNHNS and CDR2 is SASEGT. The CDR3 consists of 15 residues. The CDR3 protein is CASSETASGNNEQFF. DNA of the CDR3: TGTGCCAGCAGTGAAACCGCTAGCGGGAACAATGAGCAGTTCTTC.

The chain combines TRBV27 with TRBJ2-1, with TRBD1 as a possible D gene (7 bases). Trimming took 8 bases from V and 8 from J, leaving 22 bases between them. Germline V CDR1 and CDR2: MNHEY, SMNVEV (reference sequence). This CDR3 spans 15 amino acids. This CDR3 is CASQPRGQGGDEQFF. Written as DNA, the CDR3 is TGTGCCAGCCAACCTAGGGGGCAGGGCGGGGATGAGCAGTTCTTC.

The J gene is TRBJ2-3, the V gene TRBV9, with D possibly being TRBD1 (6 bases). V gave up 1 base and J gave up 7 bases, with 13 bases separating them. This CDR3 contains 14 residues. Germline CDR1 SGDLS, CDR2 YYNGEE. DNA for the CDR3: TGTGCCAGCAGCGTACGATCAGGGGCCCATACGCAGTATTTT. This translates into CASSVRSGAHTQYF.

V gene TRBV28 combines with J gene TRBJ2-5, with 11 bases lining up with TRBD1. The germline gives CDR1 MDHEN, CDR2 SYDVKM. V gave up 2 bases and J gave up 2 bases; unmatched junction bases: 10. The CDR3 covers 18 residues. CDR3 amino acids: CASSLRGQGGTTQETQYF. The CDR3 region has the DNA TGTGCCAGCAGTTTAAGGGGACAGGGGGGGACTACACAAGAGACCCAGTACTTC.

This sequence joins TRBV9 and TRBJ2-5, with D perhaps TRBD1 (5 bases). Germline CDR1 reads SGDLS; CDR2 reads YYNGEE. The V end lost 0 bases, the J end lost 4 bases, and 16 bases lay between the germline ends. The CDR3 totals 16 residues. CDR3 amino acids: CASSVGGADGIETQYF. The CDR3 DNA sequence: TGTGCCAGCAGCGTAGGTGGGGCTGATGGAATAGAGACCCAGTACTTC.

The V gene is TRBV5-1, the J gene TRBJ2-5; 12 nucleotides agree with TRBD2. CDR1 and CDR2 from the germline V gene are SGHRS and YFSETQ. CDR3 length: 17 amino acids. V was pared by 1 base and J by 5 bases, with 9 bases of the junction left unmatched. CDR3 bases: TGCGCCAGCAGCTTGAACCTAGCGGGAGGGCCGTGGGAGACCCAGTACTTC. Translation gives CASSLNLAGGPWETQYF.

The chain has TRBV29-1 and TRBJ1-1; D is possibly TRBD1 (6 bases). CDR3 length: 16 residues. Trimming took 1 base from V and 0 from J, leaving 15 bases between them. In germline, CDR1 is SQVTM, CDR2 ANQGSEA. CDR3 coding DNA: TGCAGCGTTGAAGGGGGGATACAGGGTCTGAACACTGAAGCTTTCTTT. This gives the protein CSVEGGIQGLNTEAFF.

This clone was detected once. This sequence joins TRBV9 and TRBJ1-1, with D maybe TRBD1 (5 bases). Germline V gene data show CDR1 as SGDLS and CDR2 as YYNGEE. The CDR3 sequence is 15 residues long. The ends were cut back, 4 bases at V and 4 bases at J, with 17 bases in the middle. The CDR3, as DNA: TGTGCCAGCAGCCCAGGGCGGGGTGGCGGCACTGAAGCTTTCTTT. It specifies CASSPGRGGGTEAFF.